These 6 T cell receptor beta chains were sequenced from one sample in a study of blood T cell repertoires in COVID-19. This table comes from immunoSEQ multiplex PCR, and its TCRdb copy is limited to in-frame clones, with some not included. Of 270,000 or so clones listed, approximately 82% are singletons. The sequenced sample was peripheral blood. These TCRs come from a woman under 30 with acute or convalescent COVID-19.

J is TRBJ1-4 and V is TRBV28; 7 nucleotides line up with TRBD1. J gave up 8 bases and V 6 bases, and 9 bases lay outside the gene matches. CDR3 length: 14 residues. Germline CDR1 reads MDHEN; CDR2 reads SYDVKM. Here the CDR3 reads CASSETGMGEKLFF. The CDR3 bases are TGTGCCAGCAGCGAGACAGGGATGGGCGAAAAACTGTTTTTT.

The chain links TRBV6-5 to TRBJ2-2; D may be TRBD2 (5 bases). Germline assignment: CDR1 MNHEY and CDR2 SVGAGI. V dropped 1 base and J dropped 0 bases, with 6 bases sitting between them. The CDR3 has 15 amino acids. Here the CDR3 reads CASSYFGTNTGELFF. CDR3 DNA: TGTGCCAGCAGTTACTTCGGGACGAACACCGGGGAGCTGTTTTTT.

The V call is TRBV6-6, the J call TRBJ1-2; 8 bases match TRBD1. Germline V gene lookup returns CDR1 MNHNY and CDR2 SVGAGI (reference sequence). The CDR3 length is 14 residues. After removal of 7 bases from V and 7 bases from J, the junction contained 11 bases not matched to a gene. The CDR3 is CASTQDRDGSGYTF. The CDR3 region has the DNA TGTGCCAGCACCCAGGACAGGGACGGATCTGGCTACACCTTC.

This clone was detected only a few times. This CDR3 is CASSIDRGGDSPLHF. The CDR3 DNA reads as TGTGCCAGTAGTATAGATCGCGGGGGGGACTCACCCCTCCACTTT. The chain is built from TRBV19 and TRBJ1-6; D is possibly TRBD1 (5 bases). From germline, CDR1 is LNHDA and CDR2 SQIVND (reference sequence). V was clipped by 0 bases and J by 10 bases, with 13 bases between them. The CDR3 length is 15 residues.

This sequence joins TRBV5-1 and TRBJ2-3; 7 bases are shared with TRBD2. There are 14 residues in the CDR3. From germline, CDR1 is SGHRS and CDR2 YFSETQ. The junction had 6 bases not matched to a gene; V was cut back by 2 bases and J by 6 bases. The CDR3 region has the DNA TGCGCCAGCAGCTTCCTAGCGGAGGGGGATACGCAGTATTTT. It encodes CASSFLAEGDTQYF.

This chain uses TRBV6-2 or TRBV6-3 with TRBJ1-2, with D hard to call. V gave up 6 bases and J gave up 4 bases, with 12 bases separating them. Germline-derived CDR1 and CDR2 are MNHEY and SVGEGT. This CDR3 is 13 amino acids long. Here the CDR3 reads CASSLGLSYGYTF. The DNA of the CDR3 is TGTGCCAGCAGCCTAGGACTCAGCTATGGCTACACCTTC.